This record looks at one TCR beta chain sequence and its context. TCRdb independently ran MiXCR on the RT-PCR reads; one entry per CDR3 protein. This sample has about 680,000 distinct CDR3 sequences, with 11% to 15% found just once. Germline CDR1 is PRHDT and CDR2 is FYEKMQ (reference sequence). The CDR3 runs 12 residues. V was cut by 5 bases and J by 9 bases, with 14 bases left in between. The chain carries TRBV13 and TRBJ2-7; D is ambiguous. The TCR originated in a female donor in good health, serving as a healthy control. Input material: memory CD4+ T cells from blood. The DNA for the CDR3 is TGTGCCAGCAGCCCCAGACCAGATCGGCAGTACTTC. As protein: CASSPRPDRQYF.